Listed below are T cell receptor beta chains from one sample, sequenced in a study of cytomegalovirus exposure and HLA in healthy donors. Repertoires were generated with immunoSEQ multiplex PCR, while TCRdb's copy carries only in-frame clones and drops some. The profile shows roughly 130,000 clones, more than 60% of them singletons. The sequenced sample was PBMCs. The receptors originated from a woman in her thirties or forties in good health and CMV-seropositive. Both conserved end residues are part of each CDR3. A D gene is named only where the DNA matches it firmly. Part of the rows lack a size; the others show once, few, many or a class for expanded clones.

TRBV5-1	-	TRBD1	TRBJ1-2	CASSLGQGDYGYTF	TGCGCCAGCAGCTTGGGGCAGGGGGACTATGGCTACACCTTC
TRBV18	-	TRBD1	TRBJ2-1	CASSFGQVTNNEQFF	TGTGCCAGCTCATTCGGACAGGTAACGAACAATGAGCAGTTCTTC
TRBV5-5	-	TRBD1	TRBJ1-2	CASSPGQGSYYGYTF	TGTGCCAGCAGCCCCGGACAGGGGTCATACTATGGCTACACCTTC
TRBV27	-	-	TRBJ1-2	CASRTGGNYGYTF	TGTGCCAGCAGGACCGGAGGAAACTATGGCTACACCTTC
TRBV5-1	-	TRBD2	TRBJ2-3	CASSPGLAGGPDTQYF	TGCGCCAGCAGCCCGGGACTAGCGGGGGGGCCGGATACGCAGTATTTT
TRBV7-9	-	-	TRBJ1-5	CASSLGRGSEPQHF	TGTGCCAGCAGCTTAGGGCGGGGGTCGGAGCCCCAGCATTTT
TRBV7-9	-	-	TRBJ1-1	CASSADGYYAFF	TGTGCCAGCAGCGCAGATGGCTACTATGCTTTCTTT
TRBV27	once	TRBD2	TRBJ2-3	CASSRIAGVGTDTQYF	TGTGCCAGCAGTAGAATAGCGGGGGTGGGTACAGATACGCAGTATTTT
TRBV5-1	-	-	TRBJ2-1	CASSLDTGVREQFF	TGCGCCAGCAGCTTGGATACGGGGGTTAGGGAGCAGTTCTTC
TRBV5-6	-	TRBD2	TRBJ2-2	CASSDTSGRNFTGELFF	TGTGCCAGCAGCGATACTAGCGGGAGAAACTTCACCGGGGAGCTGTTTTTT
TRBV10-3	-	TRBD2	TRBJ2-2	CAISHGGEHSTGELFF	TGTGCCATCAGTCATGGGGGGGAGCATAGCACCGGGGAGCTGTTTTTT
TRBV4-1	few	-	TRBJ2-7	CASSSLPGVYEQYF	TGCGCCAGCAGCTCCCTACCAGGCGTCTACGAGCAGTACTTC
TRBV5-1	-	TRBD1	TRBJ2-7	CASSERDSMFVEQYF	TGCGCCAGCAGTGAGAGGGACAGCATGTTCGTCGAGCAGTACTTC
TRBV7-2	-	-	TRBJ1-1	CASSFDLTRGTEAFF	TGTGCCAGCAGCTTCGACTTAACTCGGGGCACTGAAGCTTTCTTT
TRBV7-2	-	TRBD1	TRBJ2-5	CASSLGGRGPETQYF	TGTGCCAGCAGCTTAGGAGGCAGGGGGCCGGAGACCCAGTACTTC
TRBV5-1	-	-	TRBJ1-1	CASSLGIVWTEAFF	TGCGCCAGCAGCTTGGGAATAGTGTGGACTGAAGCTTTCTTT
TRBV4-3	-	TRBD1	TRBJ1-2	CASSQADRDNYGYTF	TGCGCCAGCAGCCAGGCTGACAGGGACAACTATGGCTACACCTTC
TRBV9	-	-	TRBJ2-3	CASSGGPRRLDTQYF	TGTGCCAGCAGCGGGGGGCCCCGCAGATTAGATACGCAGTATTTT
TRBV5-1	-	TRBD1	TRBJ2-2	CASKPGQTNTGELFF	TGCGCCAGCAAACCGGGACAGACGAACACCGGGGAGCTGTTTTTT
TRBV7-2	-	TRBD2	TRBJ2-5	CASSLGGGGSQETQYF	TGTGCCAGCAGCTTAGGGGGCGGGGGGTCACAAGAGACCCAGTACTTC
TRBV7-2	-	-	TRBJ2-3	CASSLDVESRRTDTQYF	TGTGCCAGCAGCTTAGACGTGGAGTCGCGACGCACAGATACGCAGTATTTT
TRBV21-1	-	-	TRBJ2-7	CASSEGRGRTYEQYF	TGTGCCAGCAGTGAGGGCAGGGGCAGGACCTACGAGCAGTACTTC
TRBV2	once	TRBD2	TRBJ2-5	CASTTGGQETQYF	TGTGCCAGCACGACGGGGGGACAAGAGACCCAGTACTTC
TRBV5-1	once	TRBD1	TRBJ2-6	CASSPRTGGASGANVLTF	TGCGCCAGCAGCCCGAGGACAGGGGGCGCTTCTGGGGCCAACGTCCTGACTTTC
TRBV7-3	once	-	TRBJ2-7	CASSFDAGSSSYEQYF	TGTGCCAGCAGCTTTGACGCGGGATCGAGCTCCTACGAGCAGTACTTC
TRBV11-3	-	-	TRBJ2-1	CASSLGGESYNEQFF	TGTGCCAGCAGCTTAGGGGGGGAGTCGTACAATGAGCAGTTCTTC